Below, one TCR beta chain is given with its context. The second PCR ran about 6 to 12 cycles with a sample-barcoded 5' primer and J-beta primers. One entry per CDR3 protein results from TCRdb running MiXCR on the 5' RACE reads. This sample has more than 500,000 distinct CDR3 sequences; roughly a quarter occur once, and the top ten carry roughly 3.5%. Germline assignment: CDR1 LGHDT and CDR2 YNNKEL (reference sequence). The CDR3 has 17 amino acids. V dropped 0 bases and J dropped 3 bases, with 16 bases sitting between them. The sample is drawn from a study of blood T cells in healthy people across ages. The same sample was also used in a study of T cells of mothers and their children. As that study records: Each child gave approximately 3.2 million TCR beta CDR3 reads (each mother, over 10 million).

What was sequenced was blood. V usage is TRBV3-1 and J usage is TRBJ2-3, with unresolved D. The source of this sequence is a boy under 10 years old in good health. Written as DNA, the CDR3 is TGTGCCAGCAGCCAAGATCGGGCAGGATTAGGGACAGATACGCAGTATTTT. Amino acids: CASSQDRAGLGTDTQYF.